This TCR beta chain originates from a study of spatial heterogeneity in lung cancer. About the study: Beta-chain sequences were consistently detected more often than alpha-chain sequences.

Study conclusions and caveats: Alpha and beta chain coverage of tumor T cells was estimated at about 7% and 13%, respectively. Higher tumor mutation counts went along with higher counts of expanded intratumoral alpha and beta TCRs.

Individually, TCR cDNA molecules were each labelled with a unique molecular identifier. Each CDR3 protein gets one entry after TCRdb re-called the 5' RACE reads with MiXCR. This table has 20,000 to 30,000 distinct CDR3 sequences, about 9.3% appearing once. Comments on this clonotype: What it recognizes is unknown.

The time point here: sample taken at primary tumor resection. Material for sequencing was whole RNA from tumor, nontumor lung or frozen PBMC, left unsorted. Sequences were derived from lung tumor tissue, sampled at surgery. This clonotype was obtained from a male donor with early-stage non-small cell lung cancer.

The CDR3 region has the DNA TGTGCCAGCTCACCATCCGAGACCCAGTACTTC. It encodes CASSPSETQYF. This chain connects TRBV18 to TRBJ2-5, with unresolved D. CDR1 is KGHSH, CDR2 LQKENI, per germline. V was pared by 2 bases and J by 5 bases, with 3 bases between. This CDR3 contains 11 residues.